These T cell receptor beta chains were read from a single sample in a study of CD8 T cells in Susac syndrome. TCRdb independently ran MiXCR on the immunoSEQ multiplex PCR reads; one entry per CDR3 protein. The table includes more than 65,000 distinct CDR3 sequences, approximately 95% detected once. Material for sequencing was CD8+ T cells from PBMCs. These receptors were obtained from a human donor in good health. Each CDR3 is given with its conserved first and last residue.

TRBJ1-2 TRBV6-5 CASTLGGGGYTF
TRBJ2-7 TRBV7-6 CASSLSRDSLSYEQYF
TRBJ2-5 TRBV27 CASSLTGGAEQTQYF
TRBJ1-2 TRBV27 CASSSTDNYGYTF
TRBJ1-2 TRBV2 CASSDPGQGNYGYTF
TRBJ2-5 TRBV7-6 CASSNLAGDGETQYF
TRBJ2-5 TRBV28 CASSRLAGAPGQETQYF
TRBJ2-7 TRBV7-3 CASSLTGTGSRNEQYF
TRBJ2-5 TRBV3-1 CASSQGQGAETQYF
TRBJ2-5 TRBV28 CASSSIGTLQETQYF
TRBJ2-5 TRBV7-9 CASSPPYKSRQTQETQYF
TRBJ2-5 TRBV9 CASSVQGAGETQYF
TRBJ1-6 TRBV14 CASILRGGTGSYSPLHF
TRBJ2-6 TRBV27 CASSPQLVSGANVLTF
TRBJ1-5 TRBV4-1 CASSPTSDPNQPQHF
TRBJ2-1 TRBV19 CASSIGPLQFF
TRBJ1-1 TRBV27 CASSGQGAGEAFF
TRBJ1-2 TRBV5-8 CASSGGFGYTF
TRBJ2-3 TRBV9 CASSARGGGTDTQYF
TRBJ2-5 TRBV9 CASSRTGQGRETQYF
TRBJ1-1 TRBV4-2 CASSLGRLNTEAFF
TRBJ2-1 TRBV3-1 CASSQAGRDNEQFF
TRBJ2-5 TRBV4-1 CASSQNPGLAGETQYF
TRBJ1-5 TRBV28 CASSWDRARQPQHF
TRBJ2-5 TRBV7-9 CASSSRQGPQETQYF
TRBJ2-1 TRBV3-1 CASNSPRVGYNEQFF
TRBJ1-1 TRBV4-1 CASSQVGLAEAFF
TRBJ1-5 TRBV28 CASTADRISNQPQHF
TRBJ1-1 TRBV27 CASNWLTGNTEAFF
TRBJ2-5 TRBV2 CASSEWYGDKTQYF
TRBJ1-1 TRBV29-1 CSLRDPNTEAFF
TRBJ2-3 TRBV29-1 CSVVTDTQYF
TRBJ2-2 TRBV4-3 CASSQDRRGRTGELFF
TRBJ2-1 TRBV4-1 CASTRTGSSYNEQFF
TRBJ1-6 TRBV27 CASSLLNSPLHF
TRBJ1-2 TRBV2 CASRGQVGSGYTF
TRBJ2-2 TRBV5-6 CASSFLMDTGELFF
TRBJ1-6 TRBV14 CASSHAGRANSPLHF
TRBJ2-1 TRBV28 CASSFSRDEQFF
TRBJ1-2 TRBV6-5 CASSYTTTGIYGYTF
TRBJ2-5 TRBV7-9 CASSPRQSPLETQYF
TRBJ2-1 TRBV7-2 CASSIYTSGGTEQFF
TRBJ2-4 TRBV7-9 CASRSGEAKNIQYF
TRBJ2-2 TRBV29-1 CSGTSGGGELFF
TRBJ2-7 TRBV7-3 CASSPGGGAYEQYF
TRBJ2-5 TRBV4-1 CASSQSNLDRGETQYF
TRBJ2-5 TRBV9 CASTPFGGAAETQYF
TRBJ2-1 TRBV7-9 CASSFGLAGDYEQFF
TRBJ1-6 TRBV4-3 CASSQDSGGALHF
TRBJ1-1 TRBV5-6 CASSPPPGAKSEAFF
TRBJ2-5 TRBV7-2 CASSFTGGSAETQYF
TRBJ2-3 TRBV20-1 CSADPWTSGGSTSTDTQYF